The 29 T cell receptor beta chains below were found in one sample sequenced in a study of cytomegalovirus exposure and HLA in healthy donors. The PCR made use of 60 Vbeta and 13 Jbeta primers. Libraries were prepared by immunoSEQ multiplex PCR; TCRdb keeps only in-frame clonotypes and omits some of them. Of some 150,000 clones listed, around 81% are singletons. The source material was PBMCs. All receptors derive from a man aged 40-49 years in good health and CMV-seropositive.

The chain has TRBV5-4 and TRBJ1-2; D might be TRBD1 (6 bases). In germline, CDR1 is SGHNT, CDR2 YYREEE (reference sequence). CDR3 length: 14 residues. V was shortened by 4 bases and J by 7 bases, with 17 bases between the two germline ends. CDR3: CASSNKGGAAGYTF. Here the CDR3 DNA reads TGTGCCAGCAGCAACAAGGGGGGGGCAGCTGGCTACACCTTC.

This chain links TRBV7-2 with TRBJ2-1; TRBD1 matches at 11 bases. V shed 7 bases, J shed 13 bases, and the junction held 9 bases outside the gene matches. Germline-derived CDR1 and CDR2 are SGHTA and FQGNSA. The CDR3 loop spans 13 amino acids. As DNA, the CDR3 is TGTGCCAGCACCAATGGACAGGGGGCGAAACAGTTCTTC. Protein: CASTNGQGAKQFF.

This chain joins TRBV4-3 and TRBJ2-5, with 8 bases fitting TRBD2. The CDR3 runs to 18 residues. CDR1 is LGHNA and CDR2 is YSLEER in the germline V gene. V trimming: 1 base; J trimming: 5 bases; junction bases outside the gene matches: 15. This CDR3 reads CASSQAHTSGQLGETQYF. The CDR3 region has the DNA TGCGCCAGCAGCCAAGCCCATACTAGCGGACAATTGGGGGAGACCCAGTACTTC.

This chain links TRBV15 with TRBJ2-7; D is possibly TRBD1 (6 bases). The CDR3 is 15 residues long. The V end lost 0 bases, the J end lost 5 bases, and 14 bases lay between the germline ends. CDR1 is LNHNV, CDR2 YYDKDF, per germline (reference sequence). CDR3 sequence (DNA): TGTGCCACCAGCAGAGATCGGGTGGGGGCCAACGAGCAGTACTTC. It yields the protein CATSRDRVGANEQYF.

The CDR3 DNA is TGTGCCAGCAGCCCACTACAGGCCCTCTCTGGGGCCAACGTCCTGACTTTC. Its translation is CASSPLQALSGANVLTF. V gene TRBV7-9 combines with J gene TRBJ2-6; perhaps TRBD1 as D (5 bases). With 5 bases removed from V and 0 bases from J, the gap between germline ends came to 14 bases. The CDR3 covers 17 residues. Germline-derived CDR1 and CDR2 are SEHNR and FQNEAQ (reference sequence).

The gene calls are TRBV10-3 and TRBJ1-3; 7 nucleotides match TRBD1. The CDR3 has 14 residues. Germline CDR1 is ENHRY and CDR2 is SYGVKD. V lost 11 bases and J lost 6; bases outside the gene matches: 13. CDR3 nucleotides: TGTGCCGTAGCTCAAGGACAGGTCGTAAACACCATATATTTT. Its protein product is CAVAQGQVVNTIYF.

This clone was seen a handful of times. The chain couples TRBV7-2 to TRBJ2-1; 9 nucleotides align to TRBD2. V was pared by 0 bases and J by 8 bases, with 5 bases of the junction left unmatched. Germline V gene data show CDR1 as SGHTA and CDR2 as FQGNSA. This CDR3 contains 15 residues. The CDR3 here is CASSLAGTSPHEQFF. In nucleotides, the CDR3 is TGTGCCAGCAGCTTAGCCGGGACTAGCCCCCATGAGCAGTTCTTC.

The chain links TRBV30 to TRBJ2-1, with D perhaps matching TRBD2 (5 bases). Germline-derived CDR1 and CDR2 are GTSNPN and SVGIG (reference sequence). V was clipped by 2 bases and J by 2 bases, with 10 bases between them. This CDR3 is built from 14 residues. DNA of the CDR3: TGTGCCTGGAGTTTCAAGCGGACCTACAATGAGCAGTTCTTC. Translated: CAWSFKRTYNEQFF. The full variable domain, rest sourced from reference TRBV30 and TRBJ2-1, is SQTIHQWPATLVQPVGSPLSLECTVEGTSNPNLYWYRQAAGRGLQLLFYSVGIGQISSEVPQNLSASRPQDRQFILSSKKLLLSDSGFYLCAWSFKRTYNEQFFGPGTRLTVL.

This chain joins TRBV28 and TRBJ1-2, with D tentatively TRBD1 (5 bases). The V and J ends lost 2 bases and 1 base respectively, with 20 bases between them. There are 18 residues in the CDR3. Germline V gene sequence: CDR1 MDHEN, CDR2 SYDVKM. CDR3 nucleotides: TGTGCCAGCAGTTTACTACATAGCAGGAACAGGTTTAACTATGGCTACACCTTC. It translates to CASSLLHSRNRFNYGYTF.

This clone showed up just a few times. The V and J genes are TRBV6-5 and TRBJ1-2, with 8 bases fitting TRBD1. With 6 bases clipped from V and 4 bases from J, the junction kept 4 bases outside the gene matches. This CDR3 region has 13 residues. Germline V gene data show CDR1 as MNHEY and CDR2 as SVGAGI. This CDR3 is CASRPTGGYGYTF. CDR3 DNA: TGTGCCAGCAGACCTACAGGGGGCTATGGCTACACCTTC.

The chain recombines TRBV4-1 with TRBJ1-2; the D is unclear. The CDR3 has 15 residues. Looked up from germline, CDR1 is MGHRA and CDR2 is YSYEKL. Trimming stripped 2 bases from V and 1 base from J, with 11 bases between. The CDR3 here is CASSQPTTGNYGYTF. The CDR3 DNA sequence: TGCGCCAGCAGCCAACCTACGACGGGTAACTATGGCTACACCTTC.

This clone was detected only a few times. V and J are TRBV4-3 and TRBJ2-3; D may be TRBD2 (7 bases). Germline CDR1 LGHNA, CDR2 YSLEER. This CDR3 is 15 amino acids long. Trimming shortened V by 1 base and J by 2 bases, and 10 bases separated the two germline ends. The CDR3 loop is CASSQARGPTDTQYF. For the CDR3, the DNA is TGCGCCAGCAGCCAAGCGCGGGGGCCCACAGATACGCAGTATTTT.

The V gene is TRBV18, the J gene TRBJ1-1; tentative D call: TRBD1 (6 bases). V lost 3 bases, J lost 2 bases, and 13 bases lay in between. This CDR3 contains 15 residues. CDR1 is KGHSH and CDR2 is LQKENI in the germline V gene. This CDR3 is CASSPDRTVNTEAFF. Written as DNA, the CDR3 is TGTGCCAGCTCACCCGATAGGACAGTCAACACTGAAGCTTTCTTT. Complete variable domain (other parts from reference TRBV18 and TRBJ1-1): NAGVMQNPRHLVRRRGQEARLRCSPMKGHSHVYWYRQLPEEGLKFMVYLQKENIIDESGMPKERFSAEFPKEGPSILRIQQVVRGDSAAYFCASSPDRTVNTEAFFGQGTRLTVV.

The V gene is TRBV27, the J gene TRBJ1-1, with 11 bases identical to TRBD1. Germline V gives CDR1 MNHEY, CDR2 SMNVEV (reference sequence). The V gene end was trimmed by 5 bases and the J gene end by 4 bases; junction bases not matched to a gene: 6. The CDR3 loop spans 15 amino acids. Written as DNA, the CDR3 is TGTGCCAGCAGTCCCCCCGGGACAGGGGGCACTGAAGCTTTCTTT. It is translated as CASSPPGTGGTEAFF.

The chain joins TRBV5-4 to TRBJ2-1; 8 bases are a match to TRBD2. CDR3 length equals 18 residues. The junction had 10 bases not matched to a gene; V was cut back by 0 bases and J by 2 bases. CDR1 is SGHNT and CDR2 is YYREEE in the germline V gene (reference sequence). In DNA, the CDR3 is TGTGCCAGCAGCTTGGCCCGGGCTAGCGGGCTCACCTACAATGAGCAGTTCTTC. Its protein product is CASSLARASGLTYNEQFF.

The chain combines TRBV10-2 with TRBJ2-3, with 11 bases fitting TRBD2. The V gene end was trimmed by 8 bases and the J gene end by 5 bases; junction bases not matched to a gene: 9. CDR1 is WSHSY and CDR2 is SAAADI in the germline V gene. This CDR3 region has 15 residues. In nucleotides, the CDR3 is TGCGCCAGCTCCTTAGCGGGGGGGCGGGTAGATACGCAGTATTTT. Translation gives CASSLAGGRVDTQYF.

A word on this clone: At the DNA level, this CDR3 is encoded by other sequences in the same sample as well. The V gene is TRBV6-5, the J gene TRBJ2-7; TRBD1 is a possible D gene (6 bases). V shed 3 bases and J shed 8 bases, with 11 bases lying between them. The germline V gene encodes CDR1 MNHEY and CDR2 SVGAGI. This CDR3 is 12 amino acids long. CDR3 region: CASSYSGQKQYF. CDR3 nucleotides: TGTGCCAGCAGTTATTCTGGACAGAAGCAGTACTTC.

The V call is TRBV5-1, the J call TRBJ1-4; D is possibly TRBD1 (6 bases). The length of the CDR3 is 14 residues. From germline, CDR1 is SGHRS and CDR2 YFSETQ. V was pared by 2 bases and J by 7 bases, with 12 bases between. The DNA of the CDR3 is TGCGCCAGCAGCTTTTCCACAGGGAGTGAAAAACTGTTTTTT. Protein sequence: CASSFSTGSEKLFF. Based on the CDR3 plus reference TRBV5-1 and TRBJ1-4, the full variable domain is KAGVTQTPRYLIKTRGQQVTLSCSPISGHRSVSWYQQTPGQGLQFLFEYFSETQRNKGNFPGRFSGRQFSNSRSEMNVSTLELGDSALYLCASSFSTGSEKLFFGSGTQLSVL.

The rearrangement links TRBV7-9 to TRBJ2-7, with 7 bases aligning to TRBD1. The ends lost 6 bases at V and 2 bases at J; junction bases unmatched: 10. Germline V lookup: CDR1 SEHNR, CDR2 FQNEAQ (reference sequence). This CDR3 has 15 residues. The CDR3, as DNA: TGTGCCAGCAGAAAAGGGACAGAACCACCCTACGAGCAGTACTTC. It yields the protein CASRKGTEPPYEQYF.

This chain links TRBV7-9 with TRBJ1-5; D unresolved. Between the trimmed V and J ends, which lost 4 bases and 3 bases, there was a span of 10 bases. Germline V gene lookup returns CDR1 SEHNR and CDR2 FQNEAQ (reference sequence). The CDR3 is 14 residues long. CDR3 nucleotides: TGTGCCAGCAGCTCCGGAGCATACAATCAGCCCCAGCATTTT. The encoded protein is CASSSGAYNQPQHF.

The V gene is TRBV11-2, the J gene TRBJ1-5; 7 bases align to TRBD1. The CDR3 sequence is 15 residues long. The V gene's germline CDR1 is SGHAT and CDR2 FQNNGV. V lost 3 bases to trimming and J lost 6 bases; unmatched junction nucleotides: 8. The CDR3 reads CASSLGDRVGQPQHF. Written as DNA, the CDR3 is TGTGCCAGCAGCTTGGGTGACAGGGTTGGTCAGCCCCAGCATTTT.

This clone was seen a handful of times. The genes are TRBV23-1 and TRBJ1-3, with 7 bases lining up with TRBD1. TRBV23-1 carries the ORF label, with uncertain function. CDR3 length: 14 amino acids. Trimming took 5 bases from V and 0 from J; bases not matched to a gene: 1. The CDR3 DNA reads TGCGCCAGCAGTGCAGGGGGCTCTGGAAACACCATATATTTT. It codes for CASSAGGSGNTIYF.

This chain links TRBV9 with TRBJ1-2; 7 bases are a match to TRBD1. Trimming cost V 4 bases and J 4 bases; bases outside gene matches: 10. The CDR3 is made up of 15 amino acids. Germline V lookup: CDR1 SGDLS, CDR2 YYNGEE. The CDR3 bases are TGTGCCAGCAGCCCTCAGACAGGGTTAATCTATGGCTACACCTTC. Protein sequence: CASSPQTGLIYGYTF.

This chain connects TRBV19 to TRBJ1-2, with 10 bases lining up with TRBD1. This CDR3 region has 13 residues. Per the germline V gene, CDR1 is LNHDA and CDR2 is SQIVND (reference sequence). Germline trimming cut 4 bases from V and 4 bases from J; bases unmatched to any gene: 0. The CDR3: CASSRTGGYGYTF. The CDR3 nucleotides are TGTGCCAGTAGTAGGACAGGGGGCTATGGCTACACCTTC.

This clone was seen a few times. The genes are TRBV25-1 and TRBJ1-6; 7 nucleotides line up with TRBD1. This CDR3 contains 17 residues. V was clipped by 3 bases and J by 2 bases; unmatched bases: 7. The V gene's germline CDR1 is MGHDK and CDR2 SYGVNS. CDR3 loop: CASSDTSRGTYNSPLHF. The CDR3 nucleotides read TGTGCCAGCAGTGATACGTCCAGGGGGACCTATAATTCACCCCTCCACTTT.

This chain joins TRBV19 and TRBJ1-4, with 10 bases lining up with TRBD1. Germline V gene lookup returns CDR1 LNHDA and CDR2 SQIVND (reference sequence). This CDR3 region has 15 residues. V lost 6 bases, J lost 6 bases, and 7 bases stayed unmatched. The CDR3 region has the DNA TGTGCCAGTAGCATGACAGGGGGCGCGTATGAAAAACTGTTTTTT. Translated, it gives CASSMTGGAYEKLFF.

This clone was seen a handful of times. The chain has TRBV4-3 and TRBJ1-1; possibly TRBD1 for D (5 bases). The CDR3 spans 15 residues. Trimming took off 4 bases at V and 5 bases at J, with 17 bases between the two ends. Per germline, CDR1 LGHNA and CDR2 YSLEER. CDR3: CASSLARGERTEAFF. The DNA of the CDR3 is TGCGCCAGCAGCCTCGCCCGGGGGGAGCGAACTGAAGCTTTCTTT.

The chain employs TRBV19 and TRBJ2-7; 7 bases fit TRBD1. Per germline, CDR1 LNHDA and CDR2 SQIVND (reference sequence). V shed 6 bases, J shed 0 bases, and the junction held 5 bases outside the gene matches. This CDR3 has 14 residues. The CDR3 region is CASRRRDSSYEQYF. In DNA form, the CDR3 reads TGTGCCAGTAGACGTAGGGACAGCTCCTACGAGCAGTACTTC. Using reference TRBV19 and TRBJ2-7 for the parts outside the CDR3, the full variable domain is DGGITQSPKYLFRKEGQNVTLSCEQNLNHDAMYWYRQDPGQGLRLIYYSQIVNDFQKGDIAEGYSVSREKKESFPLTVTSAQKNPTAFYLCASRRRDSSYEQYFGPGTRLTVT.

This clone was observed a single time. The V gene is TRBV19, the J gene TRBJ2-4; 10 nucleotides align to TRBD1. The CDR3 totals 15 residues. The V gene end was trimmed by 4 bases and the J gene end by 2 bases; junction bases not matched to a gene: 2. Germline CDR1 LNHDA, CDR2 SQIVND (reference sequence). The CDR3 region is CASSRDRGTKNIQYF. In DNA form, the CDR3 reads TGTGCCAGTAGTAGGGACAGGGGTACCAAAAACATTCAGTACTTC.